A selection of T cell receptor beta chains follows, all from one sample in a study of CXCR3-negative and CXCR3-positive naive CD8 T cells. TCRdb reprocessed the 5' RACE reads and keeps a single row for each CDR3 protein, giving no DNA. This listing includes some 28,000 distinct CDR3 sequences. Sequenced sample: memory CD8+ T cells from blood. These receptors came from a human donor in good health. Some clones in this sample may be carry-over from other donors' samples. Each CDR3 is given with its conserved first and last residue. For some rows the clone size is stated as once, few or many, or as a class when expanded; others skip it.

V	size	J	CDR3
TRBV10-2	-	TRBJ2-1	CASSEGGNEQFF
TRBV6-1	-	TRBJ2-5	CASSLSKGRGETQYF
TRBV15	-	TRBJ2-3	CATSRDSGQGADTQYF
TRBV6-5	-	TRBJ2-5	CASSYGPGQFETQYF
TRBV12-3/TRBV12-4	-	TRBJ2-5	CASSWTSGRKTQYF
TRBV6-6	-	TRBJ2-1	CASSFTGETLNEQFF
TRBV2	-	TRBJ1-6	CALLRSYNSPLHF
TRBV6-4	-	TRBJ1-5	CASSDFPGGQPQHF
TRBV29-1	-	TRBJ2-2	CSVADTNTGELFF
TRBV28	-	TRBJ2-7	CASSLGRGGFYEQYF
TRBV28	-	TRBJ2-1	CASRPWTSGASSYNEQFF
TRBV5-6	-	TRBJ2-7	CASSPRGIAYEQYF
TRBV6-1	-	TRBJ2-1	CASSPSGGHPYNEQFF
TRBV7-9	-	TRBJ2-7	CASSLGHREQYF
TRBV9	-	TRBJ2-5	CASSVVAAPQETQYF
TRBV18	-	TRBJ2-7	CASSPVGAHEQYF
TRBV11-2	-	TRBJ2-7	CASSLGPHYEQYF
TRBV6-4	-	TRBJ1-6	CASSDSGGGTSTSPLHF
TRBV12-3/TRBV12-4	-	TRBJ1-1	CASSLAGTGYTEAFF
TRBV21-1	-	TRBJ2-2	CASSEARCTGELFF
TRBV21-1	medium-sized	TRBJ2-7	CASSRRTYEQYF
TRBV7-9	-	TRBJ2-5	CASSSTGGETQYF
TRBV28	-	TRBJ2-7	CASSPMGQTTYEQYF
TRBV29-1	-	TRBJ1-1	CSVAAQNTEAFF
TRBV28	-	TRBJ2-2	CASSLVGGTVGTGELFF
TRBV7-9	-	TRBJ2-7	CASRPPPEGIHYEQYF
TRBV29-1	-	TRBJ2-7	CSVVQDTYEQYF
TRBV15	-	TRBJ2-7	CATSRVRDRGYEQYF
TRBV12-3/TRBV12-4	-	TRBJ2-2	CASRVLRDRYGELFF
TRBV29-1	-	TRBJ1-1	CSVERWTGEANTEAFF
TRBV7-9	-	TRBJ1-4	CASSLAGSEINEKLFF
TRBV5-1	-	TRBJ2-7	CASSLDGQGAYEQYF
TRBV7-6	-	TRBJ2-3	CASSLLSGGPDTQYF
TRBV7-2	-	TRBJ2-7	CASSPNLQGYEQYF
TRBV14	-	TRBJ2-2	CASSRGGIGQTSNTGELFF
TRBV7-9	-	TRBJ2-7	CASSHRDRGYEQYF
TRBV27	-	TRBJ2-7	CASSLVGGTYEQYF
TRBV4-1	-	TRBJ2-3	CASSQDRASGGSSTDTQYF
TRBV7-9	-	TRBJ2-2	CASSARGRDLATGELFF
TRBV7-6	-	TRBJ2-7	CASSSLTSGGYEQYF
TRBV6-1	-	TRBJ2-1	CASSELAGEYNEQFF
TRBV27	-	TRBJ2-7	CASSLGQRDYEQYF
TRBV12-3/TRBV12-4	-	TRBJ2-3	CASSLQRDTQYF
TRBV27	-	TRBJ2-1	CASSPGHNNEQFF
TRBV13	-	TRBJ1-1	CASSLVGVTEAFF
TRBV7-3	-	TRBJ2-2	CASSLTFGGSGELFF
TRBV4-2	-	TRBJ1-5	CASSQEHEAYQPQHF
TRBV7-8	large	TRBJ2-7	CASSLSGGPSYEQYF
TRBV4-3	medium-sized	TRBJ2-7	CASSQEGTAFYEQYF
TRBV11-2	-	TRBJ1-1	CASSWGQREAFF
TRBV2	-	TRBJ2-1	CASSDKEGYNEQFF
TRBV27	-	TRBJ2-3	CASSLTGGRDTQYF
TRBV7-8	-	TRBJ2-3	CASSLVVGMADTQYF
TRBV5-5	-	TRBJ2-1	CASSFTGDEQFF
TRBV27	-	TRBJ1-2	CASSFQGNYGYTF
TRBV5-1	-	TRBJ1-1	CASSLVSAGGMNTEAFF
TRBV29-1	-	TRBJ1-1	CSVVQGTGTEAFF
TRBV20-1	medium-sized	TRBJ2-1	CSARDLRTSGAYNEQFF
TRBV2	-	TRBJ1-1	CASQRQPNTEAFF
TRBV29-1	-	TRBJ2-7	CSVDTGGAPYEQYF